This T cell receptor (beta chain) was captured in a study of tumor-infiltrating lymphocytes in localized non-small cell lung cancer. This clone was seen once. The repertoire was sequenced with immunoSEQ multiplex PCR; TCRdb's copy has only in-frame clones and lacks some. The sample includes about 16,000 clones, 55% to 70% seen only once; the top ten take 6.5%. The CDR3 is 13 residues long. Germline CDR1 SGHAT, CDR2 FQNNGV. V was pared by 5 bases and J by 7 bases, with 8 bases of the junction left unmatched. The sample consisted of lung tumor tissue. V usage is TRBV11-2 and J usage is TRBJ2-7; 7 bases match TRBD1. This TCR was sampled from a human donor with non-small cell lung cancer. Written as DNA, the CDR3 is TGTGCCAGCAGCATGGACAGGCTGCGTGAGCAGTACTTC. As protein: CASSMDRLREQYF. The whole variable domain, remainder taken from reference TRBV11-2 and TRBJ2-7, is EAGVAQSPRYKIIEKRQSVAFWCNPISGHATLYWYQQILGQGPKLLIQFQNNGVVDDSQLPKDRFSAERLKGVDSTLKIQPAKLEDSAVYLCASSMDRLREQYFGPGTRLTVT.